The 15 T cell receptor beta chains below come from one sample, sequenced in a study of OX40 agonist ivuxolimab in advanced cancers. The library was made by the immunoSEQ multiplex PCR assay. TCRdb carries this immuneACCESS record with in-frame sequences only. Its versions omit some clonotypes, under half of them owing to an unresolved V gene in the studies checked, with the rest unexplained. Counted in this sample were approximately 77,000 clones; approximately 85% of them appeared once. Roughly 2.2% of the sample is taken by the ten largest. Source: CD4+ or CD8+ T cells sorted from blood, taken in a trial of the OX40 agonist ivuxolimab. The receptors originated from an adult with an advanced solid tumor such as melanoma, head and neck, liver or kidney cancer.

The chain employs TRBV5-6 and TRBJ2-7, with D tentatively TRBD2 (6 bases). V gave up 9 bases and J gave up 6 bases, with 19 bases separating them. The CDR3 sequence is 13 residues long. CDR1 SGHDT and CDR2 YYEEEE come from the germline V gene. CDR3 amino acids: CATASFQAGEQYF. The CDR3 DNA reads as TGTGCCACTGCGTCGTTCCAAGCGGGCGAGCAGTACTTC.

The genes are TRBV11-2 and TRBJ2-7, with 9 bases fitting TRBD2. The V segment lost 2 bases and the J segment 3 bases; nucleotides outside the gene matches: 17. The CDR3 consists of 19 residues. Germline V lookup: CDR1 SGHAT, CDR2 FQNNGV. This CDR3 is CASSLSPDQTSGRIYEQYF. CDR3 coding DNA: TGTGCCAGCAGCTTAAGTCCGGATCAAACTAGCGGGCGGATCTACGAGCAGTACTTC.

The rearrangement joins TRBV5-1 to TRBJ1-2; the D gene is possibly TRBD1 (6 bases). Trimming took off 4 bases at V and 3 bases at J, with 22 bases between the two ends. Germline CDR1 is SGHRS and CDR2 is YFSETQ. The CDR3 is 17 amino acids. CDR3 amino acids: CASSQRGGYGVDYGYTF. The CDR3 DNA is TGCGCCAGCAGCCAAAGAGGGGGTTACGGGGTAGACTATGGCTACACCTTC.

As to this clone: The sample contains more than one DNA sequence encoding this CDR3. This chain joins TRBV2 and TRBJ2-3, with 9 bases identical to TRBD2. CDR3 length: 15 residues. V dropped 0 bases and J dropped 6; count of bases not matched to a gene: 4. Germline CDR1 is SNHLY and CDR2 is FYNNEI. In DNA form, the CDR3 reads TGTGCCAGCAGTGAAGCGCGGGGGGGGGCCGATACGCAGTATTTT. Its protein product is CASSEARGGADTQYF.

The rearrangement uses TRBV23-1 and TRBJ1-5; D may be TRBD1 (5 bases). TRBV23-1 is classed as an ORF, of uncertain function. The V end lost 4 bases, the J end lost 1 base, and 8 bases lay between the germline ends. There are 14 residues in the CDR3. The CDR3 loop is CASSRGGSNQPQHF. The CDR3 DNA reads as TGCGCCAGCAGTCGCGGGGGGAGCAATCAGCCCCAGCATTTT.

V and J are TRBV30 and TRBJ2-7; no definite D call. Trimming removed 4 bases from V and 4 bases from J, with 11 bases in between. Germline assignment: CDR1 GTSNPN and CDR2 SVGIG (reference sequence). The CDR3 totals 12 residues. In DNA, the CDR3 is TGTGCCTGGAAGGATAACGGTTACGAGCAGTACTTC. Translating gives CAWKDNGYEQYF.

The V and J genes are TRBV18 and TRBJ2-7; D unresolved. From germline, CDR1 is KGHSH and CDR2 LQKENI. Trimming cost V 3 bases and J 0 bases, with 15 bases left between them. This CDR3 comprises 16 residues. As DNA, the CDR3 is TGTGCCAGCTCACCCCAACAGTCTTCCAGCTCCTACGAGCAGTACTTC. It translates to CASSPQQSSSSYEQYF.

This sequence joins TRBV11-3 and TRBJ2-7; D gene uncertain. This CDR3 has 12 amino acids. CDR1 is SGHNT and CDR2 is YENEEA in the germline V gene. The germline V and J ends were trimmed by 1 base and 10 bases, with 11 bases remaining between them. The CDR3 here is CASSLGSGRQYF. The DNA for the CDR3 is TGTGCCAGCAGCTTAGGGAGTGGACGACAGTACTTC.

The J gene is TRBJ1-4, the V gene TRBV9, with no clear D. The CDR3 is made up of 13 amino acids. Looked up from germline, CDR1 is SGDLS and CDR2 is YYNGEE. The V and J ends lost 1 base and 8 bases respectively, with 9 bases between them. CDR3 bases: TGTGCCAGCAGCGTAAGGCCGGGGGAAAAACTGTTTTTT. It codes for CASSVRPGEKLFF.

With respect to this clone: An end of the junction differs from the germline gene, which may be a read error. Other nucleotide sequences in the sample specify the same CDR3. The V call is TRBV5-4, the J call TRBJ1-1; D ambiguous. The CDR3 contains 14 residues. Germline V gene sequence: CDR1 SGHNT, CDR2 YYREEE (reference sequence). CDR3 nucleotide sequence: TGCGCCAGCAGCTTAGCGGACGAGAACACTGAAGCTTTCTTT. Encoded protein: CASSLADENTEAFF.

The J gene is TRBJ1-1, the V gene TRBV13; D not certain. Per the germline V gene, CDR1 is PRHDT and CDR2 is FYEKMQ (reference sequence). This CDR3 region has 14 residues. V was shortened by 0 bases and J by 4 bases, with 9 bases between the two germline ends. CDR3: CASSLGAWGTEAFF. DNA of the CDR3: TGTGCCAGCAGCTTAGGGGCGTGGGGCACTGAAGCTTTCTTT. Together with reference TRBV13 and TRBJ1-1, the CDR3 gives the full variable domain: AAGVIQSPRHLIKEKRETATLKCYPIPRHDTVYWYQQGPGQDPQFLISFYEKMQSDKGSIPDRFSAQQFSDYHSELNMSSLELGDSALYFCASSLGAWGTEAFFGQGTRLTVV.

The rearrangement joins TRBV19 to TRBJ2-7, with D unresolved. Germline V lookup: CDR1 LNHDA, CDR2 SQIVND (reference sequence). Trimming removed 3 bases from V and 0 bases from J, with 12 bases in between. This CDR3 contains 15 residues. The CDR3 reads CASSIDWGSSYEQYF. CDR3 DNA: TGTGCCAGTAGTATTGATTGGGGAAGCTCCTACGAGCAGTACTTC.

The chain links TRBV4-3 to TRBJ1-2; D call uncertain. The CDR3 consists of 15 residues. V shed 5 bases and J shed 4 bases, with 17 bases lying between them. The germline gives CDR1 LGHNA, CDR2 YSLEER. CDR3 nucleotides: TGCGCCAGCAGCGCCGCGGTGGTGGGCGTCTATGGCTACACCTTC. Its translation: CASSAAVVGVYGYTF.

The genes are TRBV5-4 and TRBJ2-2; D gene uncertain. The CDR3 loop spans 14 amino acids. Trimming cost V 6 bases and J 1 base, with 10 bases left between them. The V gene's germline CDR1 is SGHNT and CDR2 YYREEE (reference sequence). This CDR3 is CASTAQVNTGELFF. In DNA, the CDR3 is TGTGCCAGCACCGCGCAGGTGAACACCGGGGAGCTGTTTTTT.

The chain recombines TRBV6-5 with TRBJ1-4, with TRBD1 identical over 10 bases. CDR3 length equals 13 residues. V dropped 1 base and J dropped 13; count of bases not matched to a gene: 3. Germline V gene data show CDR1 as MNHEY and CDR2 as SVGAGI. In DNA form, the CDR3 reads TGTGCCAGCAGTTACTTGGACAGGGGGGGACTGTTTTTT. The encoded protein is CASSYLDRGGLFF.